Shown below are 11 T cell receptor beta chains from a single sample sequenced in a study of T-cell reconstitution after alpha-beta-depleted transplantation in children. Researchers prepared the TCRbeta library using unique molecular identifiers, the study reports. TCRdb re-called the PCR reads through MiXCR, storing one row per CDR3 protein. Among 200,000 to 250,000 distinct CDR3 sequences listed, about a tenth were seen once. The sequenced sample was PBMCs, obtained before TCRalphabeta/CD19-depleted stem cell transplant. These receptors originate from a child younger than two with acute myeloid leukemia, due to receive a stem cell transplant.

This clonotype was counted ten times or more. The CDR3, as DNA: TGTGCCAGCAGTCCCCCCCGGACTCCCTTAGCATCCGGGGAGCTGTTTTTT. Translated, it gives CASSPPRTPLASGELFF. The V gene is TRBV6-2 or TRBV6-3, the J gene TRBJ2-2, with D tentatively TRBD2 (5 bases). Trimming shortened V by 5 bases and J by 6 bases, and 22 bases separated the two germline ends. The CDR3 is 17 residues long. Germline V CDR1 and CDR2: MNHEY, SVGEGT.

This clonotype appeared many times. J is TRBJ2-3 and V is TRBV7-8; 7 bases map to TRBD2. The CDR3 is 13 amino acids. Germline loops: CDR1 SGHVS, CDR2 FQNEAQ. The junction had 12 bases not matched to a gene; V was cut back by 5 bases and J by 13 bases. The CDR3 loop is CASSTVSAGVKYF. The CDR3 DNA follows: TGTGCCAGCAGCACAGTCTCGGCGGGAGTAAAGTATTTT.

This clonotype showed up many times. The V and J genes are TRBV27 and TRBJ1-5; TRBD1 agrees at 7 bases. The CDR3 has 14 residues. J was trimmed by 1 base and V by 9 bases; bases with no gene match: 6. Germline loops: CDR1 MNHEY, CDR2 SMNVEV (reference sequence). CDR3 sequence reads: CASRRGQSNQPQHF. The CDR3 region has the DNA TGTGCCAGTCGAAGGGGGCAGAGCAATCAGCCCCAGCATTTT.

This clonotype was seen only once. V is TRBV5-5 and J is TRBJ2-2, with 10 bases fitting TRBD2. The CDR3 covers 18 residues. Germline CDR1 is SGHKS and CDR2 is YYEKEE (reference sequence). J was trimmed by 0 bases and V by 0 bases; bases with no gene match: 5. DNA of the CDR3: TGTGCCAGCAGCTTGGGTAGCGGGGGGCCCTCGAACACCGGGGAGCTGTTTTTT. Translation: CASSLGSGGPSNTGELFF.

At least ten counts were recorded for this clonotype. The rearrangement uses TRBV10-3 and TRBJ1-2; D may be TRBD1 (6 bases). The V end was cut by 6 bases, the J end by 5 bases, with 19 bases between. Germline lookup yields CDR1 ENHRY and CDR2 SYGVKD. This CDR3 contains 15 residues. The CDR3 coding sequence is TGTGCCATCAGGGAGGGGACACTGAGAGTATATGGCTACACCTTC. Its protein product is CAIREGTLRVYGYTF.

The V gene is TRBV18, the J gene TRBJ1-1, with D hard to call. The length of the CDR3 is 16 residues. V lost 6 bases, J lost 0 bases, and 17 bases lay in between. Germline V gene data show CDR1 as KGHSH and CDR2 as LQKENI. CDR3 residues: CASSFGVILMNTEAFF. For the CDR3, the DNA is TGTGCCAGCTCCTTTGGAGTGATACTTATGAACACTGAAGCTTTCTTT.

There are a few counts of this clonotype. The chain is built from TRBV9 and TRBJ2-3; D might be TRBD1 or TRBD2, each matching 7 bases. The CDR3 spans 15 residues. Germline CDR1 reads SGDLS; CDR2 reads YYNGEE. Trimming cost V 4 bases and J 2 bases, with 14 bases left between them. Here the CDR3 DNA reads TGTGCCAGCAGCTCCAGGGGGGGCCTCACAGATACGCAGTATTTT. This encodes CASSSRGGLTDTQYF.

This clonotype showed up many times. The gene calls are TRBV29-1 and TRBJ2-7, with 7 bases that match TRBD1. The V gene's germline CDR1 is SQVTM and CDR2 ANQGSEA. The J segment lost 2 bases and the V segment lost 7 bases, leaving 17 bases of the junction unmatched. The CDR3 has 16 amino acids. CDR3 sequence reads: CSAYVPPRQGAYEQYF. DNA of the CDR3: TGCAGCGCCTATGTGCCCCCCCGACAGGGAGCCTACGAGCAGTACTTC.

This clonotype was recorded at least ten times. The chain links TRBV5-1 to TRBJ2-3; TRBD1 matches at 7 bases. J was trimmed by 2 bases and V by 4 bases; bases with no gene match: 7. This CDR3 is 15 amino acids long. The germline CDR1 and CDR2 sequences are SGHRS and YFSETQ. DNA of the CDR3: TGCGCCAGCAGCCTCCGGGACAGAAACACAGATACGCAGTATTTT. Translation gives CASSLRDRNTDTQYF. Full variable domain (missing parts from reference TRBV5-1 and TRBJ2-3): KAGVTQTPRYLIKTRGQQVTLSCSPISGHRSVSWYQQTPGQGLQFLFEYFSETQRNKGNFPGRFSGRQFSNSRSEMNVSTLELGDSALYLCASSLRDRNTDTQYFGPGTRLTVL.

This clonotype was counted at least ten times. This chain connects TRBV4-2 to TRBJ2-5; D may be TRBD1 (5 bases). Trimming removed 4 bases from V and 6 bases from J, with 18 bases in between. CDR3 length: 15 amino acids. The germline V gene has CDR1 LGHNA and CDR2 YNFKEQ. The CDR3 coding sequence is TGTGCCAGCAGCCTCTCCTCAGGGCTATGGAAGACCCAGTACTTC. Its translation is CASSLSSGLWKTQYF.

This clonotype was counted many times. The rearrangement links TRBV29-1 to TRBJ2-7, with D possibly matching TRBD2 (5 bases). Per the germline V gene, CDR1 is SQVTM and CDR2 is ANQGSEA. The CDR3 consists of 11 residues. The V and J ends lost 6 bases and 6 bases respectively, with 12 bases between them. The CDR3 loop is CSVALVGEQYF. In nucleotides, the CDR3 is TGCAGCGTCGCACTAGTGGGCGAGCAGTACTTC.